The T cell receptor beta chain under discussion was sequenced for a study of control samples from healthy donors and cancer patients. TCRdb keeps only in-frame clones here, not all; method: immunoSEQ multiplex PCR. The data show tens of thousands of clones, roughly 96% seen once. Germline loops: CDR1 SGDLS, CDR2 YYNGEE. This CDR3 has 16 amino acids. Between the trimmed V and J ends, which lost 0 bases and 0 bases, there was a span of 10 bases. The J gene is TRBJ1-3, the V gene TRBV9, with D unclear. The source is a man younger than 40 in good health. The sample comprised blood. The CDR3 sequence: CASSVGAPISGNTIYF. In nucleotides, the CDR3 is TGTGCCAGCAGCGTAGGGGCTCCGATCTCTGGAAACACCATATATTTT.